This TCR beta chain is drawn from a study of shared clonotypes between healthy human individuals. The wider study: Three plates were used per donor for CD4 naive, three for CD4 memory, two for CD8 naive and one for CD8 memory.

With regard to this clone: Antigen unknown.

TCRdb keeps only in-frame clones here, not all; method: immunoSEQ multiplex PCR. The sample records about 680,000 clones, just over 90% being singletons. Terminally differentiated effector memory CD45RA+ cells were excluded from the naive CD8 cells, which were CD45RO-negative and positively selected for CCR7. General study findings and limits: A handful of donors had roughly 5% of their naive CD4 clonotypes in common.

Per germline, CDR1 WSHSY and CDR2 SAAADI. The CDR3 totals 14 residues. Unmatched junction bases numbered 6, after V lost 4 bases and J lost 4 bases. The TCR comes from a man aged 30 to 39 in good health. Sample: naive CD8+ T cells sorted from blood. V gene TRBV10-2 combines with J gene TRBJ1-1; 7 bases align to TRBD1. The CDR3 loop is CASSATGLTTEAFF. CDR3 DNA sequence: TGCGCCAGCAGTGCGACAGGGTTGACCACTGAAGCTTTCTTT.